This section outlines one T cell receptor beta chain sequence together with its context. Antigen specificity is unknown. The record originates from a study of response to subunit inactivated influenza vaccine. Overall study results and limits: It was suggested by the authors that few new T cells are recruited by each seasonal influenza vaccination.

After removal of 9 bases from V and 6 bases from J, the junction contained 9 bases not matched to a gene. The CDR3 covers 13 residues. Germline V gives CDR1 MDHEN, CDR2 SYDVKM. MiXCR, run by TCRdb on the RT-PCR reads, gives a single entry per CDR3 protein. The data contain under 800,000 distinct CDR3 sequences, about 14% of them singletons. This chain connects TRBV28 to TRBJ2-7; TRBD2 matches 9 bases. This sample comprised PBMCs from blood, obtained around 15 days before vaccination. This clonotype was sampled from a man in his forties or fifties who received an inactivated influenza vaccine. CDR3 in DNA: TGTGCCAGTGCCGGGACTAGCAGAGTCGAGCAGTACTTC. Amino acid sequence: CASAGTSRVEQYF.